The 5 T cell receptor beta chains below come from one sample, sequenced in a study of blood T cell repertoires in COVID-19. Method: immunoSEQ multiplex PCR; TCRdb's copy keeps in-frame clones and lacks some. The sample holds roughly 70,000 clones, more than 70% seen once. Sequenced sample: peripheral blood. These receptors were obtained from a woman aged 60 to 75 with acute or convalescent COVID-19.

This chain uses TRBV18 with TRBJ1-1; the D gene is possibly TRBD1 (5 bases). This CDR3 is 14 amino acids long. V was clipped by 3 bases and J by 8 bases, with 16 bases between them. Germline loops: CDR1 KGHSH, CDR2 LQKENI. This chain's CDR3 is CASSPGGTASEAFF. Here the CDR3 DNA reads TGTGCCAGCTCACCGGGCGGGACGGCTTCCGAAGCTTTCTTT.

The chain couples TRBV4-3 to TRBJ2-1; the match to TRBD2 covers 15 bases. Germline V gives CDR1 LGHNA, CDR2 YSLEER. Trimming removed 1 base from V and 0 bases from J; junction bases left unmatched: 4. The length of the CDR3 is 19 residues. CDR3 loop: CASSQGTSGGGSSYNEQFF. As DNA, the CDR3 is TGCGCCAGCAGCCAAGGGACTAGCGGGGGGGGGAGCTCCTACAATGAGCAGTTCTTC.

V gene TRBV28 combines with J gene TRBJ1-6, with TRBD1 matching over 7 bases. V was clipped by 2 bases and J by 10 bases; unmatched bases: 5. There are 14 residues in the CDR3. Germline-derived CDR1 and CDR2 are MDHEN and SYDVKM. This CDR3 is CASSLGTVVSPLHF. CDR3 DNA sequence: TGTGCCAGCAGTTTAGGGACAGTCGTCTCACCCCTCCACTTT.

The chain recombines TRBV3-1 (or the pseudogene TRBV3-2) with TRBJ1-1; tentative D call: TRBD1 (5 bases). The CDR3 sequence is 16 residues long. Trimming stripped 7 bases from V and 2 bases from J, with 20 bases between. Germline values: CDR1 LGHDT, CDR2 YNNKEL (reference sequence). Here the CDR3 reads CASTPGRRQRNTEAFF. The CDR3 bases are TGTGCCAGCACCCCAGGCCGACGACAGAGAAACACTGAAGCTTTCTTT.

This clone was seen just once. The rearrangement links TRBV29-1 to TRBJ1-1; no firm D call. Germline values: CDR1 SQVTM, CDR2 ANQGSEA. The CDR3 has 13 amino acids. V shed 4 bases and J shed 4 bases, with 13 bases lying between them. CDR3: CSVGFGGRTEAFF. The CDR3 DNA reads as TGCAGCGTTGGGTTCGGAGGCCGCACTGAAGCTTTCTTT.